This T cell receptor (beta chain) was sequenced in a study of regulatory T cells in long-lasting Graves disease. Building the TCR beta libraries relied on iRepertoire HTBI primers, and CDR3 regions underwent Arm-PCR. TCRdb used MiXCR to reprocess the multiplex PCR reads, holding one entry per CDR3 protein. The repertoire holds roughly 450,000 distinct CDR3 sequences, less than 25% seen once, with 6.5% to 8% in the top ten. This CDR3 has 13 residues. V lost 0 bases and J 7 bases, leaving 9 bases between the germline ends. Germline CDR1 reads DFQATT; CDR2 reads SNEGSKA (reference sequence). This clonotype showed up just a few times. Antigen unknown. Overall study results and limits: With persistent disease, TRBV28, TRBJ1-2 and TRBJ2-5 were the favored segments.

Stated time point: persistent/refractory GD, antithyroid drugs over 5 years with positive TRAb. RNA from PBMCs was the source of the TCR library. The chain is built from TRBV20-1 and TRBJ2-2; no clear D. Sample: peripheral blood mononuclear cells (PBMCs), taken when the disease was refractory, from a patient treated with antithyroid drugs. This TCR derives from a female donor with Graves disease. The CDR3 bases are TGCAGTGCTAGAGAGGCAACCAGCGGGGAGCTGTTTTTT. Its translation is CSAREATSGELFF.